One and the same sample provided the 32 T cell receptor beta chains below, sequenced in a study of blood T cell repertoires in COVID-19. Generated by immunoSEQ multiplex PCR, the TCRdb table keeps only in-frame clones and is missing some. This repertoire shows over 400,000 clones, approximately 85% found once; its top ten account for 3.2%. The material sequenced was peripheral blood. The source is a human donor in a cohort sampled during active COVID-19.

The rearrangement uses TRBV5-1 and TRBJ2-7; 13 bases align to TRBD2. This CDR3 contains 15 residues. Unmatched junction bases numbered 3, after V lost 3 bases and J lost 3 bases. From germline, CDR1 is SGHRS and CDR2 YFSETQ. CDR3 residues: CASSWRLAGGYEQYF. DNA for the CDR3: TGCGCCAGCAGCTGGAGACTAGCGGGAGGCTACGAGCAGTACTTC.

The chain recombines TRBV6-2 or TRBV6-3 with TRBJ1-5; the match to TRBD1 covers 8 bases. The V and J ends lost 6 bases and 3 bases, in that order; junction bases with no gene match: 4. This CDR3 has 14 residues. CDR1 is MNHEY, CDR2 SVGEGT, per germline. The DNA for the CDR3 is TGTGCCAGCAGCGACAGGGGTTTCAATCAGCCCCAGCATTTT. Translating gives CASSDRGFNQPQHF.

In nucleotides, the CDR3 is TGCAGCGTTGAAGATCCCCAGCGGGGGCCGTCCGGGGAATACTTC. Amino acids: CSVEDPQRGPSGEYF. This chain connects TRBV29-1 to TRBJ2-7; 8 bases are shared with TRBD2. Germline CDR1 and CDR2: SQVTM and ANQGSEA. V trimming: 0 bases; J trimming: 13 bases; junction bases outside the gene matches: 17. CDR3 length: 15 amino acids.

This clone was picked up one time. The chain is built from TRBV20-1 and TRBJ2-1, with D possibly being TRBD2 (6 bases). Germline V gives CDR1 DFQATT, CDR2 SNEGSKA (reference sequence). The CDR3 runs 14 residues. V was clipped by 3 bases and J by 1 base, with 10 bases between them. The DNA of the CDR3 is TGCAGTGCTAGTCTAGCGCCTTCCTACAATGAGCAGTTCTTC. Translating it yields CSASLAPSYNEQFF.

The gene calls are TRBV9 and TRBJ2-6, with D unresolved. CDR3 length: 18 amino acids. Trimming removed 4 bases from V and 0 bases from J, with 17 bases in between. The germline V gene encodes CDR1 SGDLS and CDR2 YYNGEE. DNA of the CDR3: TGTGCCAGCAGCCCTTACCTGAGTCTGGTCTCTGGGGCCAACGTCCTGACTTTC. Translating gives CASSPYLSLVSGANVLTF. Using reference TRBV9 and TRBJ2-6 for the parts outside the CDR3, the full variable domain is DSGVTQTPKHLITATGQRVTLRCSPRSGDLSVYWYQQSLDQGLQFLIQYYNGEERAKGNILERFSAQQFPDLHSELNLSSLELGDSALYFCASSPYLSLVSGANVLTFGAGSRLTVL.

This chain connects TRBV7-2 to TRBJ1-6, with 7 bases identical to TRBD1. Germline CDR1 SGHTA, CDR2 FQGNSA. CDR3 length: 14 residues. J gave up 7 bases and V 1 base, and 1 base lay outside the gene matches. The CDR3 loop reads CASSLEGQNSPLHF. The CDR3 DNA reads TGTGCCAGCAGCTTAGAGGGACAGAATTCACCCCTCCACTTT. Full variable domain (rest looked up from reference TRBV7-2 and TRBJ1-6): GAGVSQSPSNKVTEKGKDVELRCDPISGHTALYWYRQSLGQGLEFLIYFQGNSAPDKSGLPSDRFSAERTGGSVSTLTIQRTQQEDSAVYLCASSLEGQNSPLHFGNGTRLTVT.

The chain couples TRBV30 to TRBJ1-4, with D perhaps TRBD1 (6 bases). Germline CDR1 and CDR2: GTSNPN and SVGIG (reference sequence). The CDR3 has 14 amino acids. V was pared by 5 bases and J by 8 bases, with 18 bases between. The CDR3: CAWLQGRGDEKLFF. CDR3 nucleotides: TGTGCCTGGCTCCAGGGCAGGGGTGACGAAAAACTGTTTTTT. Using reference TRBV30 and TRBJ1-4 for the parts outside the CDR3, the full variable domain is SQTIHQWPATLVQPVGSPLSLECTVEGTSNPNLYWYRQAAGRGLQLLFYSVGIGQISSEVPQNLSASRPQDRQFILSSKKLLLSDSGFYLCAWLQGRGDEKLFFGSGTQLSVL.

The V gene is TRBV4-3, the J gene TRBJ2-1; a weak D match, TRBD2 (6 bases). Germline V gene sequence: CDR1 LGHNA, CDR2 YSLEER. The ends were cut back, 4 bases at V and 10 bases at J, with 14 bases in the middle. The CDR3 loop spans 13 amino acids. The CDR3 region has the DNA TGCGCCAGCAGCCCGGGGGTTAGGTGGGAGCAGTTCTTC. Protein: CASSPGVRWEQFF.

The J gene is TRBJ2-3, the V gene TRBV15, with TRBD2 as a possible D gene (6 bases). The CDR3 has 15 residues. CDR1 is LNHNV and CDR2 is YYDKDF in the germline V gene (reference sequence). Trimming removed 3 bases from V and 2 bases from J, with 12 bases in between. The CDR3 sequence: CATSSRREATDTQYF. CDR3 DNA: TGTGCCACCAGCAGCAGGAGGGAGGCCACAGATACGCAGTATTTT.

The chain joins TRBV15 to TRBJ1-2, with D possibly matching TRBD1 (6 bases). Germline V gene data show CDR1 as LNHNV and CDR2 as YYDKDF (reference sequence). The CDR3 extends over 15 amino acids. V dropped 6 bases and J dropped 2 bases, with 16 bases sitting between them. CDR3 nucleotide sequence: TGTGCCACCAGTACCAGACAGGTCCGGAACTATGGCTACACCTTC. This codes for CATSTRQVRNYGYTF.

The gene calls are TRBV2 and TRBJ1-5; D remains unclear. Germline V lookup: CDR1 SNHLY, CDR2 FYNNEI. Trimming left V 8 bases short and J 3 bases short, with 5 bases between. The CDR3 covers 11 residues. CDR3 bases: TGTGCCAGCGCGGTCAATCAGCCCCAGCATTTT. It yields the protein CASAVNQPQHF. Drawing the rest from reference TRBV2 and TRBJ1-5, the complete variable domain is EPEVTQTPSHQVTQMGQEVILRCVPISNHLYFYWYRQILGQKVEFLVSFYNNEISEKSEIFDDQFSVERPDGSNFTLKIRSTKLEDSAMYFCASAVNQPQHFGDGTRLSIL.

J is TRBJ1-1 and V is TRBV5-1; D may be TRBD1 (5 bases). The CDR3 length is 15 residues. V was pared by 4 bases and J by 3 bases, with 16 bases between. Germline CDR1 and CDR2: SGHRS and YFSETQ. The CDR3 DNA reads TGCGCCAGCAGCCTGGTGGGTTCGGGGGACACTGAAGCTTTCTTT. This gives the protein CASSLVGSGDTEAFF.

The genes are TRBV19 and TRBJ2-7, with D hard to call. CDR1 and CDR2 (germline): LNHDA, SQIVND (reference sequence). Trimming stripped 4 bases from V and 3 bases from J, with 13 bases between. CDR3 length: 14 residues. CDR3 sequence: CASSRQNTNYEQYF. CDR3 DNA: TGTGCCAGTAGTAGGCAGAACACAAACTACGAGCAGTACTTC. The full variable domain, with the rest looked up from reference TRBV19 and TRBJ2-7, is DGGITQSPKYLFRKEGQNVTLSCEQNLNHDAMYWYRQDPGQGLRLIYYSQIVNDFQKGDIAEGYSVSREKKESFPLTVTSAQKNPTAFYLCASSRQNTNYEQYFGPGTRLTVT.

Comments on this clone: Other DNA sequences of this sample code for an identical CDR3. The V call is TRBV7-2, the J call TRBJ1-2, with a tentative D call TRBD1 (6 bases). The CDR3 runs to 13 residues. Trimming pared 1 base from V and 4 bases from J, leaving 7 bases between. Germline CDR1 reads SGHTA; CDR2 reads FQGNSA. CDR3 nucleotide sequence: TGTGCCAGCAGCTTAGGAGGGGGCTATGGCTACACCTTC. This sequence encodes CASSLGGGYGYTF.

The chain couples TRBV27 to TRBJ1-2; 9 positions match TRBD1. Germline V lookup: CDR1 MNHEY, CDR2 SMNVEV (reference sequence). CDR3 length: 15 residues. With 5 bases clipped from V and 5 bases from J, the junction kept 9 bases outside the gene matches. The DNA for the CDR3 is TGTGCCAGCAGTGCCCGGACAGGGGTAATTTATGGCTACACCTTC. This encodes CASSARTGVIYGYTF.

This chain joins TRBV7-2 and TRBJ2-5, with D maybe TRBD1 (5 bases). Germline V lookup: CDR1 SGHTA, CDR2 FQGNSA. The length of the CDR3 is 16 residues. Trimming left V 1 base short and J 2 bases short, with 14 bases between. CDR3: CASSLGFRVGQETQYF. The CDR3 DNA follows: TGTGCCAGCAGCTTAGGTTTCAGGGTTGGGCAAGAGACCCAGTACTTC.

This clone appeared a few times. The CDR3 nucleotides read TGCGCCAGCACGGGTGATACGCAGTATTTT. Its protein is CASTGDTQYF. The chain links TRBV5-1 to TRBJ2-3, with no clear D. V was shortened by 6 bases and J by 6 bases, with 5 bases between the two germline ends. The CDR3 is 10 residues long. Germline values: CDR1 SGHRS, CDR2 YFSETQ.

This clone occurred once. This chain joins TRBV4-1 and TRBJ1-5; D perhaps matches TRBD1 (6 bases). The CDR3 is 14 amino acids. V dropped 0 bases and J dropped 9 bases, with 12 bases sitting between them. Germline lookup yields CDR1 MGHRA and CDR2 YSYEKL. The CDR3 spells CASSQDQGLAPQHF. The CDR3 DNA reads TGCGCCAGCAGCCAAGATCAGGGGCTGGCGCCCCAGCATTTT.

The chain carries TRBV30 and TRBJ2-7, with D possibly TRBD2 on 6 matching bases. This CDR3 region has 13 residues. Trimming removed 2 bases at V and 2 bases at J, with 10 bases between. CDR1 is GTSNPN and CDR2 is SVGIG in the germline V gene (reference sequence). The CDR3 sequence is CAWSRSGTYEQYF. The DNA of the CDR3 is TGTGCCTGGAGTCGTAGCGGCACCTACGAGCAGTACTTC.

The chain employs TRBV19 and TRBJ2-5; possible D gene TRBD1, 5 bases. This CDR3 has 14 residues. V shed 3 bases and J shed 1 base, with 9 bases lying between them. Germline CDR1 is LNHDA and CDR2 is SQIVND (reference sequence). The CDR3 DNA is TGTGCCAGTAGTATTACCAGGGCCCAAGAGACCCAGTACTTC. It codes for CASSITRAQETQYF.

The CDR3 reads CASSLVSGASYEQYF. The CDR3 coding sequence is TGCGCCAGCAGCTTGGTGTCAGGGGCCTCCTACGAGCAGTACTTC. The chain is built from TRBV5-1 and TRBJ2-7, with a weak D call TRBD1 (6 bases). Per germline, CDR1 SGHRS and CDR2 YFSETQ. The CDR3 extends over 15 amino acids. The germline V and J ends were trimmed by 0 bases and 0 bases, with 10 bases remaining between them. The full variable domain, rest sourced from reference TRBV5-1 and TRBJ2-7, is KAGVTQTPRYLIKTRGQQVTLSCSPISGHRSVSWYQQTPGQGLQFLFEYFSETQRNKGNFPGRFSGRQFSNSRSEMNVSTLELGDSALYLCASSLVSGASYEQYFGPGTRLTVT.

This chain connects TRBV23-1 to TRBJ2-2; 7 nucleotides match TRBD1. TRBV23-1 is an ORF; its function is uncertain. Trimming cost V 3 bases and J 0 bases; bases outside gene matches: 4. The length of the CDR3 is 16 residues. CDR3 nucleotide sequence: TGCGCCAGCAGTCAGATCGACAGGGCGAACACCGGGGAGCTGTTTTTT. It encodes CASSQIDRANTGELFF.

The chain is built from TRBV30 and TRBJ1-2, with 10 positions matching TRBD1. The V gene's germline CDR1 is GTSNPN and CDR2 SVGIG (reference sequence). This CDR3 contains 14 residues. Trimming cost V 1 base and J 13 bases; bases outside gene matches: 12. The CDR3 region is CAWSETPGTGAGTF. The CDR3 DNA follows: TGTGCCTGGAGTGAAACCCCCGGGACAGGGGCTGGCACCTTC.

The rearrangement joins TRBV19 to TRBJ2-3; perhaps TRBD1 as D (7 bases). With 4 bases removed from V and 4 bases from J, the gap between germline ends came to 18 bases. CDR1 LNHDA and CDR2 SQIVND come from the germline V gene (reference sequence). The length of the CDR3 is 16 residues. The DNA of the CDR3 is TGTGCCAGTAGTAGCCAGCGAGACAGGGAGGCAGATACGCAGTATTTT. The encoded protein is CASSSQRDREADTQYF.

This clone is a singleton in its sample. One end of the junction is discordant with germline, which a read error may explain. The V and J genes are TRBV19 and TRBJ2-5; TRBD2 aligns across 10 bases. CDR3 size: 15 residues. The V gene's germline CDR1 is LNHDA and CDR2 SQIVND (reference sequence). The CDR3 coding sequence is TGTGCCAGCAGTAGGACTAGCGGAGCACAAGAGACCCAGTACTTC. Protein sequence: CASSRTSGAQETQYF.

This rearrangement joins TRBV19 to TRBJ1-1; TRBD1 matches 7 bases. This CDR3 has 14 residues. V was pared by 6 bases and J by 3 bases, with 7 bases of the junction left unmatched. CDR1 and CDR2 (germline): LNHDA, SQIVND (reference sequence). This CDR3 reads CASRTTDRDTEAFF. The DNA of the CDR3 is TGTGCCAGTAGGACGACCGACAGGGACACTGAAGCTTTCTTT.

Only one count was recorded for this clone. The CDR3 bases are TGTGCCAGCAGCCCCAACCCGATTAGCGGGAGGTGGGCAGATACGCAGTATTTT. This translates into CASSPNPISGRWADTQYF. This rearrangement joins TRBV7-3 to TRBJ2-3, with 10 bases identical to TRBD2. V lost 5 bases, J lost 4 bases, and 15 bases stayed unmatched. This CDR3 spans 18 amino acids. CDR1 is SGHTA, CDR2 FQGTGA, per germline.

V and J are TRBV5-1 and TRBJ1-1; 8 nucleotides match TRBD1. The CDR3 runs to 15 residues. V lost 0 bases, J lost 6 bases, and 7 bases stayed unmatched. Germline V gene lookup returns CDR1 SGHRS and CDR2 YFSETQ. The CDR3 loop is CASSLEGQGSAEAFF. The CDR3 DNA reads TGCGCCAGCAGCTTGGAAGGACAGGGAAGCGCTGAAGCTTTCTTT.

This chain uses TRBV7-6 with TRBJ1-1; 8 positions match TRBD1. The CDR3 has 15 amino acids. The V segment lost 1 base and the J segment 6 bases; nucleotides outside the gene matches: 7. From germline, CDR1 is SGHVS and CDR2 FNYEAQ. CDR3 residues: CASSLETGANAEAFF. The CDR3 bases are TGTGCCAGCAGCTTAGAGACAGGGGCTAATGCTGAAGCTTTCTTT.

The V and J genes are TRBV21-1 and TRBJ1-2. TRBV21-1 is a listed pseudogene. The CDR3 runs 17 residues. DNA for the CDR3: TGTGCCAGCACCCTAATGAAAGAAAACGGTCCTCTTTATGGCTACACCTTC. This codes for CASTLMKENGPLYGYTF.

This clone was detected many times. This rearrangement joins TRBV9 to TRBJ2-7, with D possibly matching TRBD2 (7 bases). Trimming cost V 5 bases and J 2 bases, with 11 bases left between them. In germline, CDR1 is SGDLS, CDR2 YYNGEE. The CDR3 length is 13 residues. The CDR3 loop is CASSRGGPYEQYF. DNA for the CDR3: TGTGCCAGCAGTAGGGGGGGCCCCTACGAGCAGTACTTC.

This clone came up a few times. The CDR3 coding sequence is TGCGCCAGCAGCTTGGCCCAGGCTGACAATGAAAAACTGTTTTTT. Its protein is CASSLAQADNEKLFF. The chain links TRBV5-1 to TRBJ1-4; D gene unclear. V lost 0 bases and J 5 bases, leaving 11 bases between the germline ends. This CDR3 has 15 residues. Looked up from germline, CDR1 is SGHRS and CDR2 is YFSETQ.